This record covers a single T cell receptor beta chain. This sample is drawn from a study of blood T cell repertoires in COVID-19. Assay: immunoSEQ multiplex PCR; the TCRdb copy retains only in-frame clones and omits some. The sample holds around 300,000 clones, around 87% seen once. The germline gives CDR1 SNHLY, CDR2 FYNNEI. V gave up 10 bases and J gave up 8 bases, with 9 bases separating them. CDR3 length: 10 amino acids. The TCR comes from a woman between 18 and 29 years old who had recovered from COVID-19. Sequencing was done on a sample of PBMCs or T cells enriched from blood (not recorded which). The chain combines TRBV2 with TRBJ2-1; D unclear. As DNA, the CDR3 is TGTGCCATCCTGAGCGATGAGCAGTTCTTC. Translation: CAILSDEQFF.